This is a list of T cell receptor beta chains from one sample in a study of blood T cell repertoires in COVID-19. The repertoire was sequenced with immunoSEQ multiplex PCR; TCRdb's copy has only in-frame clones and lacks some. The sample holds roughly 340,000 clones, 91% seen once. Sequenced sample: peripheral blood. The receptors derive from a woman between 18 and 29 years old who had recovered from COVID-19. The conserved cysteine and the conserved F or W are not part of the CDR3 here.

v_call,cdr3_aa
TRBV20-1,SVPNQETQY
TRBV27,ASSLRDRGNTEAF
TRBV20-1,SAPRRGELF
TRBV9,ASSVRGLGPDTQY
TRBV6-4,ASSKTGVFYNSPLH
TRBV5-1,ASSTAGGTEAF
TRBV3-1/TRBV3-2,ASSLAGGVPPGETQY
TRBV9,ASSPEGNTIY
TRBV2,ASSTLAGVGDTQY
TRBV11-2,ASSLTGTADQPQH
TRBV7-2,ASSLRTTEAF
TRBV15,VTSRDLGGPARDTQY
TRBV9,ASSPRDRLAGVSNEQF
TRBV29-1,SVVVSAYRDGYT
TRBV27,ASKRGADEQF
TRBV7-9,ASSLGLHTEAF
TRBV25-1,ASSGAPNSPLH
TRBV15,ATSRDSGDWVKKLF
TRBV11-3,ASSLGLAGVKNTGELF
TRBV5-4,ASSIAGLGRDTQY
TRBV2,ASSASGPYNEQF
TRBV9,ASSPGLASYNEQF
TRBV11-3,ASSAGGRTATQY
TRBV27,ASSFRRGYGYT
TRBV4-3,ASSQGAGGSGNTIY
TRBV10-1,ASSAYLNTEAF
TRBV11-3,ASSLARGDTEAF
TRBV7-6,ASSPSGIGGQPQH
TRBV24-1,ATSALVGGRFQPQH
TRBV12-3/TRBV12-4,ASSLTEDQPQH
TRBV5-4,ASSLGQSASTDTQY
TRBV6-5,ATTPRGRRTGELF
TRBV29-1,SVTGQGRIGETQY
TRBV19,ASSINPPGKSTEAF
TRBV6-2/TRBV6-3,ASSYGGDYNEQF
TRBV4-1,ASSLVRGSPPF
TRBV5-1,ASSLFGSPDEKLF
TRBV10-3,AISEAQNYGYT
TRBV9,ASSVVPSGSNGELF
TRBV19,ASRGEGNEKLF
TRBV7-9,ASSLVDFPQH
TRBV27,ASSFRQDNTGELF
TRBV5-4,ASSFGGPNTEAF
TRBV5-8,ASSYRGTSNQPQH
TRBV2,ASLKTSGSGF